This T cell receptor (beta chain) was sequenced in a study of control samples from healthy donors and cancer patients. Using immunoSEQ multiplex PCR, the repertoire was profiled, and TCRdb retains in-frame clones only, with some absent. The sample yields 90,000 to 130,000 clones, 70% to 85% seen once. A few counts support this clone. V was pared by 5 bases and J by 2 bases, with 3 bases of the junction left unmatched. This CDR3 spans 14 amino acids. The germline V gene encodes CDR1 MNHEY and CDR2 SMNVEV (reference sequence). Sequencing was performed on blood. This chain links TRBV27 with TRBJ1-2, with TRBD1 identical over 9 bases. The receptor was derived from a young man in good health. CDR3 bases: TGTGCCAGCAGTGGGGACAGGGTGAACTATGGCTACACCTTC. It is translated as CASSGDRVNYGYTF.